This TCR beta chain was sequenced in a study of Graves' ophthalmopathy and Graves' hyperthyroidism. RNA transcripts were the source from which TCR beta CDR3 regions were amplified. Following a first-round RT-PCR that used HTBI primers, a second-round multiplex PCR was carried out. TCRdb ran MiXCR on the multiplex PCR reads and lists one entry per CDR3 protein. Here the sample spans about 640,000 distinct CDR3 sequences, about two fifths being singletons. This clonotype originated in an adult man with Graves' ophthalmopathy. The sequenced sample was peripheral blood.

This CDR3 reads CAISETGEDGYTF. For the CDR3, the DNA is TGTGCCATCAGTGAGACGGGAGAAGATGGCTACACCTTC. The chain carries TRBV10-3 and TRBJ1-2; no clear D. The V gene lost 2 bases and the J gene lost 6 bases, with 10 bases spanning the gap. This CDR3 is built from 13 residues. Germline values: CDR1 ENHRY, CDR2 SYGVKD.